The clone carrying this T cell receptor (beta chain) was picked up a small number of times. Its target is unknown. The data were taken from a study of cytomegalovirus exposure and HLA in healthy donors. Study-wide findings and caveats: According to the study, 180 or so TCR beta chains were cytomegalovirus-associated. Later work found most CMV-associated TCR beta chains apparently HLA-restricted.

With 60 Vbeta and 13 Jbeta primers, the PCR was carried out. Using immunoSEQ multiplex PCR, the repertoire was profiled, and TCRdb retains in-frame clones only, with some absent. The sample contains 130,000 to 150,000 clones, 75% to 80% of which appear only once. This receptor was taken from a woman in her 30s in good health and CMV-seronegative. Sequencing was performed on PBMCs.

In nucleotides, the CDR3 is TGCGCCAGCAGCCAAGAGGACAGGGGGCGGGAGTACTTC. Protein product: CASSQEDRGREYF. The chain joins TRBV4-1 to TRBJ2-7; TRBD1 matches 11 bases. From germline, CDR1 is MGHRA and CDR2 YSYEKL. V shed 0 bases, J shed 11 bases, and the junction held 3 bases outside the gene matches. CDR3 length: 13 residues.